The 25 T cell receptor beta chains in this list originate from one sample, sequenced in a study of shared clonotypes between healthy human individuals. Sequencing used immunoSEQ multiplex PCR; TCRdb keeps in-frame clones, though not all of them. There are roughly 500,000 clones in the sample; 70% to 80% occur only once, and approximately 13% lies in the top ten. Sequencing was done on a sample of PBMCs. The receptors derive from a woman aged 35 to 49 in good health. Some clones in this sample may be carry-over from other donors' samples.

This clone was observed once. The V and J genes are TRBV6-5 and TRBJ2-7, with 9 bases fitting TRBD2. The CDR3 is 14 residues long. The trim removed 6 bases at V and 4 bases at J, leaving 7 bases unmatched. Germline V CDR1 and CDR2: MNHEY, SVGAGI. The CDR3 is CASSRASGRYEQYF. The CDR3 DNA reads TGTGCCAGCAGCCGGGCCAGCGGGAGGTACGAGCAGTACTTC.

This clone was counted between two and nine times. The chain employs TRBV19 and TRBJ1-5; possible D gene TRBD1, 6 bases. Trimming took off 9 bases at V and 2 bases at J, with 20 bases between the two ends. The CDR3 loop spans 16 amino acids. Germline assignment: CDR1 LNHDA and CDR2 SQIVND (reference sequence). CDR3 bases: TGTGCCAGCAGTGGGGCGTCGGGGGCGGGCAATCAGCCCCAGCATTTT. This sequence encodes CASSGASGAGNQPQHF.

J is TRBJ2-7 and V is TRBV19; D remains unclear. V shed 3 bases and J shed 4 bases, with 16 bases lying between them. This CDR3 has 15 amino acids. Per germline, CDR1 LNHDA and CDR2 SQIVND (reference sequence). For the CDR3, the DNA is TGTGCCAGTAGTATTAGTGGTACGAAACTTTACGAGCAGTACTTC. The encoded protein is CASSISGTKLYEQYF.

On this clone itself: One end of the junction is discordant with germline, which a read error may explain. V is TRBV15 and J is TRBJ1-4; the D gene is possibly TRBD1 (6 bases). Germline CDR1 LNHNV, CDR2 YYDKDF (reference sequence). This CDR3 region has 12 residues. CDR3 sequence (DNA): TGTGCCACCAGCAGAGATGACAGGCCCTGCATTTTT. Encoded protein: CATSRDDRPCIF. Combining the CDR3 with reference TRBV15 and TRBJ1-4 gives the whole variable domain DAMVIQNPRYQVTQFGKPVTLSCSQTLNHNVMYWYQQKSSQAPKLLFHYYDKDFNNEADTPDNFQSRRPNTSFCFLDIRSPGLGDTAMYLCATSRDDRPCIFGSGTQLSVL.

The chain is built from TRBV4-1 and TRBJ2-7, with a possible D match to TRBD1 (5 bases). The CDR3 loop spans 15 amino acids. V lost 7 bases and J 4 bases, leaving 20 bases between the germline ends. The germline gives CDR1 MGHRA, CDR2 YSYEKL. Here the CDR3 DNA reads TGCGCCAGCACCCCCAGCCTATACAGGTCTTACGAGCAGTACTTC. This codes for CASTPSLYRSYEQYF.

A few counts support this clone. V usage is TRBV29-1 and J usage is TRBJ1-2; a weak D match, TRBD1 (5 bases). There are 12 residues in the CDR3. Trimming cost V 5 bases and J 6 bases, with 13 bases left between them. Germline V gene sequence: CDR1 SQVTM, CDR2 ANQGSEA. The CDR3 sequence: CSVSRGVDGYTF. CDR3 DNA: TGCAGCGTTTCCCGAGGGGTGGATGGCTACACCTTC. Together with reference TRBV29-1 and TRBJ1-2, the CDR3 gives the full variable domain: SAVISQKPSRDICQRGTSLTIQCQVDSQVTMMFWYRQQPGQSLTLIATANQGSEATYESGFVIDKFPISRPNLTFSTLTVSNMSPEDSSIYLCSVSRGVDGYTFGSGTRLTVV.

About this clone: This may arise from a read error, as a much more abundant clone is one base away. The gene calls are TRBV5-6 and TRBJ1-2; the D is unclear. Germline CDR1 is SGHDT and CDR2 is YYEEEE. Trimming shortened V by 1 base and J by 5 bases, and 6 bases separated the two germline ends. This CDR3 is built from 12 residues. Here the CDR3 reads CASSLTEYGYTF. CDR3 in DNA: TGTGCCAGCAGCTTGACAGAGTATGGCTACACCTTC.

This clone was observed many times. The rearrangement joins TRBV19 to TRBJ2-2; 13 bases fit TRBD2. V shed 6 bases and J 4 bases; nucleotides not matched to a gene: 2. There are 15 residues in the CDR3. Germline V lookup: CDR1 LNHDA, CDR2 SQIVND (reference sequence). The CDR3 region is CASSRTSGSTGELFF. The CDR3 DNA follows: TGTGCCAGTAGCCGGACTAGCGGGAGCACCGGGGAGCTGTTTTTT.

Concerning this clone itself: The sample carries other DNA sequences with the same CDR3. The rearrangement joins TRBV30 to TRBJ2-7; D unresolved. Between the trimmed V and J ends, which lost 1 base and 5 bases, there was a span of 6 bases. The CDR3 runs 11 residues. Germline CDR1 reads GTSNPN; CDR2 reads SVGIG (reference sequence). The CDR3 reads CAWSALDEQYF. In DNA, the CDR3 is TGTGCCTGGAGTGCTTTGGACGAGCAGTACTTC. Using reference TRBV30 and TRBJ2-7 for the parts outside the CDR3, the full variable domain is SQTIHQWPATLVQPVGSPLSLECTVEGTSNPNLYWYRQAAGRGLQLLFYSVGIGQISSEVPQNLSASRPQDRQFILSSKKLLLSDSGFYLCAWSALDEQYFGPGTRLTVT.

J is TRBJ2-7 and V is TRBV18, with TRBD1 matching 9 bases. Germline CDR1 reads KGHSH; CDR2 reads LQKENI. The CDR3 has 15 amino acids. J was trimmed by 2 bases and V by 6 bases; bases with no gene match: 8. The DNA for the CDR3 is TGTGCCAGCTCGTCTGGGACAGGGCCGGCCTACGAGCAGTACTTC. It translates to CASSSGTGPAYEQYF. The full variable domain, with the rest looked up from reference TRBV18 and TRBJ2-7, is NAGVMQNPRHLVRRRGQEARLRCSPMKGHSHVYWYRQLPEEGLKFMVYLQKENIIDESGMPKERFSAEFPKEGPSILRIQQVVRGDSAAYFCASSSGTGPAYEQYFGPGTRLTVT.

The chain has TRBV28 and TRBJ1-2; 7 bases are a match to TRBD1. The CDR3 has 15 residues. Per the germline V gene, CDR1 is MDHEN and CDR2 is SYDVKM. Trimming at V came to 7 bases and at J to 4 bases, leaving 12 bases not matched to a gene. The CDR3 here is CASILSQGIRYGYTF. The CDR3 DNA is TGTGCCAGCATTCTATCACAGGGGATTCGCTATGGCTACACCTTC.

The rearrangement uses TRBV28 and TRBJ2-1; the match to TRBD2 covers 8 bases. This CDR3 is 11 amino acids long. The junction had 2 bases not matched to a gene; V was cut back by 7 bases and J by 9 bases. The germline CDR1 and CDR2 sequences are MDHEN and SYDVKM. CDR3 in amino acids: CASTSGREQFF. DNA of the CDR3: TGTGCCAGCACTAGCGGGCGTGAGCAGTTCTTC.

The gene calls are TRBV4-1 and TRBJ1-4; the D is unclear. CDR3 size: 14 residues. V lost 6 bases to trimming and J lost 5 bases, with 13 bases between them. Germline values: CDR1 MGHRA, CDR2 YSYEKL. For the CDR3, the DNA is TGCGCCAGCAGGCTAGCGGGCGGGAATGAAAAACTGTTTTTT. Translation: CASRLAGGNEKLFF.

V usage is TRBV18 and J usage is TRBJ1-1; D ambiguous. Germline CDR1 is KGHSH and CDR2 is LQKENI. This CDR3 has 13 residues. Trimming cost V 2 bases and J 8 bases, with 12 bases left between them. The CDR3 is CASSPIPDSEAFF. The DNA for the CDR3 is TGTGCCAGCTCACCAATTCCCGATTCGGAAGCTTTCTTT. Based on the CDR3 plus reference TRBV18 and TRBJ1-1, the full variable domain is NAGVMQNPRHLVRRRGQEARLRCSPMKGHSHVYWYRQLPEEGLKFMVYLQKENIIDESGMPKERFSAEFPKEGPSILRIQQVVRGDSAAYFCASSPIPDSEAFFGQGTRLTVV.

V and J are TRBV6-5 and TRBJ1-6; a possible D gene is TRBD1 (6 bases). CDR3 size: 13 residues. Trimming stripped 8 bases from V and 10 bases from J, with 15 bases between. Germline values: CDR1 MNHEY, CDR2 SVGAGI. Written as DNA, the CDR3 is TGTGCCAGCGGGGGCAGGAGTGGGTCACCCCTCCACTTT. Its protein product is CASGGRSGSPLHF.

The chain joins TRBV5-1 to TRBJ2-3, with a possible D match to TRBD1 (6 bases). Trimming removed 0 bases at V and 0 bases at J, with 14 bases between. The CDR3 spans 17 residues. Germline V CDR1 and CDR2: SGHRS, YFSETQ. The CDR3 region is CASSLGQVATSTDTQYF. CDR3 sequence (DNA): TGCGCCAGCAGCTTGGGACAGGTCGCAACTAGCACAGATACGCAGTATTTT.

Written as DNA, the CDR3 is TGTGCCAGCAGTTACTCCGGGGGGAACTACGAGCAGTACTTC. Amino acids: CASSYSGGNYEQYF. The V call is TRBV6-6, the J call TRBJ2-5; TRBD2 aligns across 7 bases. The J call is doubtful: the DNA matches TRBJ2-7 better. Germline V gives CDR1 MNHNY, CDR2 SVGAGI (reference sequence). The CDR3 covers 14 residues.

In this sample, this clone turned up once. The same CDR3 also results from other DNA sequences found in this sample. The chain couples TRBV6-1 to TRBJ2-2, with D possibly TRBD2 on 6 matching bases. CDR1 is MNHNS and CDR2 is SASEGT in the germline V gene. The ends were cut back, 3 bases at V and 4 bases at J, with 6 bases in the middle. CDR3 length equals 13 residues. The CDR3 bases are TGTGCCAGCAGTGAGGGGGGCACCGGGGAGCTGTTTTTT. Translating gives CASSEGGTGELFF.

The gene calls are TRBV5-1 and TRBJ2-7; 11 nucleotides match TRBD1. From germline, CDR1 is SGHRS and CDR2 YFSETQ. Trimming cost V 3 bases and J 3 bases; bases outside gene matches: 8. The CDR3 runs 16 residues. The CDR3, as DNA: TGCGCCAGCAGCTGGGACACCGGGACAGGGGGCTACGAGCAGTACTTC. It specifies CASSWDTGTGGYEQYF. Supplemented by reference TRBV5-1 and TRBJ2-7, the full variable domain reads KAGVTQTPRYLIKTRGQQVTLSCSPISGHRSVSWYQQTPGQGLQFLFEYFSETQRNKGNFPGRFSGRQFSNSRSEMNVSTLELGDSALYLCASSWDTGTGGYEQYFGPGTRLTVT.

CDR3: CASSLGAGGAYNEQFF. DNA of the CDR3: TGTGCCAGCAGCTTAGGGGCAGGGGGCGCCTACAATGAGCAGTTCTTC. The gene calls are TRBV7-8 and TRBJ2-1; 8 positions match TRBD1. The ends lost 1 base at V and 2 bases at J; junction bases unmatched: 4. This CDR3 comprises 16 residues. The germline gives CDR1 SGHVS, CDR2 FQNEAQ. Based on the CDR3 plus reference TRBV7-8 and TRBJ2-1, the full variable domain is GAGVSQSPRYKVAKRGQDVALRCDPISGHVSLFWYQQALGQGPEFLTYFQNEAQLDKSGLPSDRFFAERPEGSVSTLKIQRTQQEDSAVYLCASSLGAGGAYNEQFFGPGTRLTVL.

This rearrangement joins TRBV7-3 to TRBJ2-3; D uncertain. Germline CDR1 is SGHTA and CDR2 is FQGTGA. Trimming took off 5 bases at V and 6 bases at J, with 9 bases between the two ends. This CDR3 comprises 12 residues. This chain's CDR3 is CASSPTADTQYF. The CDR3 DNA reads TGTGCCAGCAGCCCAACCGCGGATACGCAGTATTTT.

V usage is TRBV25-1 and J usage is TRBJ2-7, with 11 bases fitting TRBD1. CDR3 length: 13 residues. Germline CDR1 is MGHDK and CDR2 is SYGVNS. After removal of 6 bases from V and 6 bases from J, the junction contained 4 bases not matched to a gene. CDR3 coding DNA: TGTGCCAGCAGAGGACAGGGGGCTATCGAGCAGTACTTC. This gives the protein CASRGQGAIEQYF.

Only a few counts were recorded for this clone. This chain uses TRBV5-1 with TRBJ2-3; 9 bases line up with TRBD1. CDR3 length: 15 amino acids. Losses at the gene ends were 0 bases for V and 4 bases for J; bases not matched to a gene: 3. Germline V gene data show CDR1 as SGHRS and CDR2 as YFSETQ. The CDR3 spells CASSLEDRGPDTQYF. The CDR3 DNA reads TGCGCCAGCAGCTTGGAGGACAGGGGTCCAGATACGCAGTATTTT.

This chain links TRBV7-9 with TRBJ2-1; 10 nucleotides align to TRBD1. The CDR3 consists of 15 residues. CDR1 SEHNR and CDR2 FQNEAQ come from the germline V gene (reference sequence). Trimming took 4 bases from V and 8 from J; bases not matched to a gene: 8. CDR3 sequence (DNA): TGTGCCAGCAGCTATTCGGGACAGGGGAACCATGAGCAGTTCTTC. This translates into CASSYSGQGNHEQFF.

The chain uses TRBV7-2 and TRBJ2-2; weak D call: TRBD2 (7 bases). The germline V and J ends were trimmed by 11 bases and 4 bases, with 23 bases remaining between them. Per germline, CDR1 SGHTA and CDR2 FQGNSA. The CDR3 loop spans 16 amino acids. CDR3 region: CAAKGGGSRVTGELFF. The CDR3 bases are TGTGCCGCTAAGGGGGGCGGGAGTCGGGTCACCGGGGAGCTGTTTTTT.